These 16 T cell receptor beta chains share one sample of origin, sequenced in a study of T cells in women clearing cervical HPV infection. Assay: immunoSEQ multiplex PCR; the TCRdb copy retains only in-frame clones and omits some. The sample includes roughly 40,000 clones. The source material was blood buffy coat. The receptors were sampled from a woman aged 18 to 75 with a cervical HPV16 infection that either progressed to CIN3+ or cleared (not recorded which).

The DNA read from the CDR3 is TGTGCCGGGGACAGGGATAAAGATACG. It encodes CAGDRDKDT. The full CDR3 reads CAGDRDKDTQYF. This sequence joins TRBV30 and TRBJ2-3, with 9 positions matching TRBD1. Read data end 3 residues before the CDR3 end; the end is taken from the germline J gene. Trimming took 8 bases from V and 5 from J; bases not matched to a gene: 5. The CDR3 consists of 12 residues. Germline CDR1 reads GTSNPN; CDR2 reads SVGIG (reference sequence).

CDR3 in amino acids: CASSHGGQLNTEAFF. The sequenced CDR3 bases are TGTGCCAGCAGTCATGGAGGGCAGCTGAACACTGAA. This chain links TRBV7-9 with TRBJ1-1; D gene uncertain. Read sequence stops 3 residues before the CDR3 end, and the germline J gene provides the missing end. Germline V gene data show CDR1 as SEHNR and CDR2 as FQNEAQ (reference sequence). Trimming shortened V by 6 bases and J by 0 bases, and 14 bases separated the two germline ends. This CDR3 spans 15 amino acids.

To note about this clone: The CDR3 end lies 3 residues beyond the end of the read and is filled in from the germline J gene. The chain links TRBV5-6 to TRBJ2-1, with D possibly being TRBD2 (6 bases). Germline-derived CDR1 and CDR2 are SGHDT and YYEEEE. V lost 0 bases and J 9 bases, leaving 13 bases between the germline ends. The CDR3 is 14 residues long. The CDR3 spells CASSLVSGLSEQFF. The DNA read from the CDR3 is TGTGCCAGCAGCTTGGTGTCGGGACTTTCTGAG.

About this clone itself: The read gets to within 3 residues of the CDR3 end, and the germline J gene fills in the rest. This sequence joins TRBV5-1 and TRBJ2-1, with D possibly matching TRBD1 (6 bases). The CDR3 totals 14 residues. Germline V gene sequence: CDR1 SGHRS, CDR2 YFSETQ. With 1 base removed from V and 3 bases from J, the gap between germline ends came to 8 bases. The CDR3 sequence: CASSLSGHYNEQFF. The CDR3 DNA, read in part, is TGCGCCAGCAGCTTGTCGGGACACTACAATGAG.

Comments on this clone: The read finishes 3 residues shy of the CDR3 end, and the germline J gene is used to complete it. The chain links TRBV7-9 to TRBJ2-3; 11 nucleotides align to TRBD1. The V gene's germline CDR1 is SEHNR and CDR2 FQNEAQ (reference sequence). The CDR3 is 13 amino acids. Incomplete CDR3 DNA: TGTGCCAGCGGACAGGGGGCGCTTGAGACG. Protein sequence: CASGQGALET. The CDR3 in its entirety is CASGQGALETQYF.

In the case of this clone: The read comes to an end 3 residues before the CDR3 does, leaving the germline J gene to fill in the end. The chain carries TRBV7-3 and TRBJ2-6, with a weak D call TRBD1 (6 bases). Deletions cut 3 bases from V and 4 bases from J, with 10 bases between. CDR1 and CDR2 from the germline V gene are SGHTA and FQGTGA. This CDR3 spans 15 amino acids. The covered CDR3 bases are TGTGCCAGCAGCTTTGCAGGGGCAGGGGCCAACGTC. Translating it yields CASSFAGAGANV. The whole CDR3 region reads CASSFAGAGANVLTF.

On this clone itself: The DNA ends 3 residues before the CDR3 does, and the rest of the CDR3 is filled in from the germline J gene. This chain links TRBV27 with TRBJ1-2; D remains ambiguous. Germline CDR1 is MNHEY and CDR2 is SMNVEV (reference sequence). Trimming took off 2 bases at V and 4 bases at J, with 14 bases between the two ends. This CDR3 has 15 amino acids. The CDR3 bases that were read are TGTGCCAGCAGTTTAGAGGCAGGCATGGTCTATGGC. Translated: CASSLEAGMVYG. The whole CDR3 sequence reads CASSLEAGMVYGYTF.

On this clone: The read terminates 3 residues before the CDR3 end, so the remaining end is supplied by the germline J gene. The V gene is TRBV19, the J gene TRBJ2-4; 7 nucleotides align to TRBD2. Germline V gene data show CDR1 as LNHDA and CDR2 as SQIVND (reference sequence). The CDR3 consists of 12 residues. The covered CDR3 bases are TGTGCCAGTAGTATCGGCGGGAGCGGT. Residues: CASSIGGSG. The complete CDR3 sequence is CASSIGGSGQYF.

A word on this clone: The read is 3 residues too short to cover the CDR3 end, so that end is filled in from the germline J gene. Other nucleotide sequences from this sample produce the same CDR3. The chain has TRBV30 and TRBJ1-1; D is undetermined. V lost 0 bases to trimming and J lost 0 bases, with 8 bases between them. Germline CDR1 reads GTSNPN; CDR2 reads SVGIG (reference sequence). This CDR3 region has 14 residues. CDR3 DNA (partial): TGTGCCTGGAGTGTTACGGGGTTGAACACTGAA. Protein sequence: CAWSVTGLNTE. The CDR3 in its entirety is CAWSVTGLNTEAFF.

On this clone: With the read ending 3 residues before the CDR3 end, the germline J gene is used to fill in that end. V is TRBV7-8 and J is TRBJ1-4; perhaps TRBD1 as D (5 bases). Trimming removed 3 bases at V and 7 bases at J, with 12 bases between. CDR3 length: 14 residues. Germline V lookup: CDR1 SGHVS, CDR2 FQNEAQ. The CDR3 loop is CASSFREGGEKLFF. CDR3 DNA, as far as it was read: TGTGCCAGCAGCTTCAGGGAGGGAGGTGAAAAA.

The sequenced CDR3 bases are TGTGCCAGCAGCTCACAGGGAACCTATGGC. The encoded protein is CASSSQGTYG. The full-length CDR3 reads as CASSSQGTYGYTF. The chain is built from TRBV5-4 and TRBJ1-2, with a weak D call TRBD1 (6 bases). Sequencing ends 3 residues short of the CDR3 end; the germline J gene provides the rest. This CDR3 region has 13 residues. The V gene lost 3 bases and the J gene lost 4 bases, with 10 bases spanning the gap. Germline values: CDR1 SGHNT, CDR2 YYREEE (reference sequence).

To note about this clone: The read terminates 3 residues ahead of where the CDR3 ends, so the germline J gene completes it. The V gene is TRBV7-8, the J gene TRBJ1-2, with unresolved D. The germline gives CDR1 SGHVS, CDR2 FQNEAQ. The CDR3 consists of 15 residues. Here the CDR3 reads CASSLYGRESYDYTF. Partial CDR3 DNA: TGTGCCAGCAGCTTATACGGGCGGGAGTCCTACGAC. Looking up the rest from reference TRBV7-8 and TRBJ1-2 gives the full variable domain: GAGVSQSPRYKVAKRGQDVALRCDPISGHVSLFWYQQALGQGPEFLTYFQNEAQLDKSGLPSDRFFAERPEGSVSTLKIQRTQQEDSAVYLCASSLYGRESYDYTFGSGTRLTVV.

A remark on this clone: The observed sequence ends 3 residues before the CDR3 terminus, with the missing tail filled in from the germline J gene. The chain uses TRBV7-2 and TRBJ2-4, with 11 positions matching TRBD1. Per germline, CDR1 SGHTA and CDR2 FQGNSA. The CDR3 sequence is 14 residues long. CDR3 amino acids: CASSSGQGAYGQYF. The DNA read from the CDR3 is TGTGCCAGCAGCTCTGGACAGGGGGCCTATGGT. Drawing the rest from reference TRBV7-2 and TRBJ2-4, the complete variable domain is GAGVSQSPSNKVTEKGKDVELRCDPISGHTALYWYRQSLGQGLEFLIYFQGNSAPDKSGLPSDRFSAERTGGSVSTLTIQRTQQEDSAVYLCASSSGQGAYGQYFGAGTRLSVL.

A note on this clone: From the germline J gene comes the end of the CDR3, since the read stops 3 residues before it. The rearrangement links TRBV2 to TRBJ2-1; D perhaps matches TRBD1 (5 bases). From germline, CDR1 is SNHLY and CDR2 FYNNEI. This CDR3 has 12 residues. V was trimmed by 6 bases and J by 3 bases, leaving 6 bases between them. The sequenced part of the CDR3 DNA is TGTGCCAGCAGGGACAACTACAATGAG. It is translated as CASRDNYNE. The full CDR3 protein is CASRDNYNEQFF. Combining the CDR3 with reference TRBV2 and TRBJ2-1 gives the whole variable domain EPEVTQTPSHQVTQMGQEVILRCVPISNHLYFYWYRQILGQKVEFLVSFYNNEISEKSEIFDDQFSVERPDGSNFTLKIRSTKLEDSAMYFCASRDNYNEQFFGPGTRLTVL.

The CDR3 bases that were read are TGTGCCAGCAGCCCGGGTTGGGGATCGGACAGGGCGTTCTACGAG. Translating it yields CASSPGWGSDRAFYE. The whole CDR3 is CASSPGWGSDRAFYEQYF. The genes are TRBV7-8 and TRBJ2-7, with 8 positions matching TRBD1. The sequenced fragment ends 3 residues before the CDR3 boundary, so the rest is inferred from the germline J gene. Germline V gene data show CDR1 as SGHVS and CDR2 as FQNEAQ. CDR3 size: 18 residues. After removal of 5 bases from V and 3 bases from J, the junction contained 18 bases not matched to a gene.

Points on this clone: Read coverage stops 3 residues before the CDR3 terminus; the germline J gene supplies the remainder. This sequence joins TRBV29-1 and TRBJ2-7, with 9 positions matching TRBD2. V lost 4 bases and J lost 4; bases outside the gene matches: 5. The CDR3 totals 13 residues. CDR1 is SQVTM, CDR2 ANQGSEA, per germline. The CDR3 DNA, read in part, is TGCAGCGTTGGGAGTAGCGGGAGATACGAG. Protein product: CSVGSSGRYE. The whole CDR3 is CSVGSSGRYEQYF.